Listed below are T cell receptor beta chains from one sample, sequenced in a study of cytomegalovirus exposure and HLA in healthy donors. Sequencing used immunoSEQ multiplex PCR; TCRdb keeps in-frame clones, though not all of them. The sample includes about 250,000 clones, around 65% of them seen just once. The sequencing sample was made of PBMCs. The source of these receptors is a female donor in good health and CMV-seronegative. The CDR3 runs from the conserved cysteine through the conserved F or W. A D gene is named only where the DNA matches it firmly. Only part of the rows carry a size: once, few, many, or a class if the clone is expanded.

>TRBJ1-5|.|.|TRBV5-5
CASSSEGGSNQPQHF
TGTGCCAGCAGCTCGGAGGGCGGTAGCAATCAGCCCCAGCATTTT
>TRBJ2-3|.|TRBD1|TRBV12-5
CASGSDSWDRGLIYTDTQYF
TGTGCTAGTGGTTCAGACTCTTGGGACAGGGGGCTCATCTACACAGATACGCAGTATTTT
>TRBJ2-7|.|TRBD2|TRBV6-1
CASSDSLLAGYSYEQYF
TGTGCCAGCAGTGATTCCCTTTTAGCGGGATACTCCTACGAGCAGTACTTC
>TRBJ1-4|.|TRBD1|TRBV4-2
CASSPDRGEKLFF
TGTGCCAGCAGCCCGGACAGGGGGGAAAAACTGTTTTTT
>TRBJ2-7|.|TRBD2|TRBV27
CASSRLAGFEQYF
TGTGCCAGCAGTCGACTAGCGGGATTCGAGCAGTACTTC
>TRBJ2-1|.|TRBD1|TRBV10-1
CATSDRYNEQFF
TGCGCCACCTCGGACAGGTACAATGAGCAGTTCTTC
>TRBJ2-7|.|TRBD2|TRBV14
CASSQVLAGDYEQYF
TGTGCCAGCAGCCAAGTGTTAGCGGGAGACTACGAGCAGTACTTC
>TRBJ2-1|.|.|TRBV10-2
CASSESDRGGTYNEQFF
TGCGCCAGCAGTGAGTCCGATAGAGGGGGTACCTACAATGAGCAGTTCTTC
>TRBJ2-2|few|TRBD2|TRBV5-1
CASSLAGGNTGELFF
TGCGCCAGCAGCTTAGCGGGAGGGAACACCGGGGAGCTGTTTTTT
>TRBJ2-7|once|.|TRBV5-4
CASSSGLSYEQYF
TGTGCCAGCAGCTCGGGACTTAGCTACGAGCAGTACTTC
>TRBJ1-1|.|TRBD1|TRBV7-9
CSSSLRGTGIATEAFF
TGTTCCAGCAGCTTAAGGGGGACAGGGATTGCCACTGAAGCTTTCTTT
>TRBJ2-7|.|TRBD1|TRBV11-3
CASSSRQGKDEQYF
TGTGCCAGCAGCTCACGACAGGGTAAGGACGAGCAGTACTTC
>TRBJ2-6|.|TRBD1|TRBV5-1
CASSAPAGTGGTGANVLTF
TGCGCCAGCAGCGCGCCCGCCGGGACAGGGGGAACTGGGGCCAACGTCCTGACTTTC
>TRBJ2-7|.|TRBD2|TRBV7-9
CSSSLRPGTRDTYEQYF
TGTTCCAGCAGCTTACGCCCCGGGACTAGGGATACCTACGAGCAGTACTTC
>TRBJ1-1|.|.|TRBV6-5
CASSLRGTEAFF
TGTGCCAGCAGTTTAAGGGGGACTGAAGCTTTCTTT
>TRBJ2-3|.|TRBD1|TRBV15
CATSRGLLDDRGTDTQYF
TGTGCCACCAGCAGAGGCCTATTAGATGACAGGGGCACAGATACGCAGTATTTT
>TRBJ2-1|.|.|TRBV7-9
CASSPGLARDEQFF
TGTGCCAGCAGCCCCGGGCTAGCGAGGGATGAGCAGTTCTTC
>TRBJ2-6|.|TRBD2|TRBV28
CASSVLAGGSGANVLTF
TGTGCCAGCAGTGTACTAGCGGGGGGATCTGGGGCCAACGTCCTGACTTTC
>TRBJ2-7|.|TRBD1|TRBV6-5
CASMGQGAAQRYF
TGTGCCAGTATGGGTCAGGGGGCGGCTCAGCGGTACTTC
>TRBJ1-6|once|TRBD1|TRBV11-2
CASSLLTGGVSPLHF
TGTGCCAGCAGCTTACTCACAGGGGGCGTATCACCCCTCCACTTT
>TRBJ2-7|.|.|TRBV28
CASSFSLALLSYEQYF
TGTGCCAGCAGTTTCTCCCTGGCTCTCCTCTCCTACGAGCAGTACTTC
>TRBJ1-5|.|.|TRBV19
CASSGIEGSNQPQHF
TGTGCCAGTAGTGGGATAGAGGGTAGCAATCAGCCCCAGCATTTT
>TRBJ1-2|.|TRBD1|TRBV6-6
CASSYRTGASKGYTF
TGTGCCAGCAGTTACAGGACAGGAGCCTCTAAAGGCTACACCTTC
>TRBJ1-3|.|TRBD1|TRBV9
CASSWDRSPTGNTIYF
TGTGCCAGCAGCTGGGACAGGTCCCCGACTGGAAACACCATATATTTT
>TRBJ1-1|.|TRBD1|TRBV5-4
CASYGGQGRTEAFF
TGTGCCAGCTACGGGGGACAGGGTCGGACTGAAGCTTTCTTT
>TRBJ1-3|.|.|TRBV30
CAWSKEAGNTIYF
TGTGCCTGGAGTAAGGAGGCTGGAAACACCATATATTTT
>TRBJ2-2|.|.|TRBV9
CASRGVGGLTGELFF
TGTGCCAGCAGAGGCGTGGGGGGGCTCACCGGGGAGCTGTTTTTT
>TRBJ2-1|.|.|TRBV6-6
CATAGLPTYNEQFF
TGTGCCACCGCCGGACTCCCGACCTACAATGAGCAGTTCTTC
>TRBJ1-4|.|.|TRBV30
CAWRPDRYEKLFF
TGTGCCTGGAGACCGGACAGATATGAAAAACTGTTTTTT
>TRBJ2-7|.|TRBD2|TRBV7-9
CASTLGPGLENYEQYF
TGTGCCAGCACCCTGGGACCGGGACTAGAAAACTACGAGCAGTACTTC
>TRBJ1-5|.|.|TRBV2
CASSPGHIGNQPQHF
TGTGCCAGCAGCCCGGGACACATCGGCAATCAGCCCCAGCATTTT
>TRBJ1-1|.|.|TRBV11-2
CASTRPGETGPGNTEAFF
TGTGCCAGCACCCGGCCTGGGGAGACAGGACCCGGGAACACTGAAGCTTTCTTT
>TRBJ2-7|.|.|TRBV5-1
CASSPPGEGEQYF
TGCGCCAGTAGCCCCCCGGGGGAAGGAGAGCAGTACTTC
>TRBJ2-7|.|TRBD1|TRBV10-1
CASSDHDRGYEQYF
TGCGCCAGCAGTGACCACGACAGGGGCTACGAGCAGTACTTC
>TRBJ2-2|.|.|TRBV15
CATSSRQDTGELFF
TGTGCCACCAGCTCCCGACAGGACACCGGGGAGCTGTTTTTT
>TRBJ2-7|.|TRBD2|TRBV6-1
CASSERLAGGSYEQYF
TGTGCCAGCAGTGAACGACTAGCGGGAGGGTCCTACGAGCAGTACTTC